The clone carrying this TCR beta chain showed up just a few times. What it binds is not known. The data were obtained in a study of cytomegalovirus exposure and HLA in healthy donors. Overall study results and limits: Compared with the approximately 700-donor mean, an Asian-associated ancestry cluster reportedly had fewer N-insertions, according to a later analysis.

Germline CDR1 reads MDHEN; CDR2 reads SYDVKM. The CDR3 has 14 amino acids. Germline trimming cut 5 bases from V and 8 bases from J; bases unmatched to any gene: 9. The PCR contained 60 Vbeta and 13 Jbeta primers. Libraries were prepared by immunoSEQ multiplex PCR; TCRdb keeps only in-frame clonotypes and omits some of them. The data contain some 200,000 clones, approximately 84% of them seen just once; the ten biggest clones take up approximately 2.9%. This sequence joins TRBV28 and TRBJ1-5; 7 bases line up with TRBD1. The source material was PBMCs. The sequence came from a female donor in good health and CMV-seronegative. CDR3 nucleotides: TGTGCCAGCAGTCGGGACAGTGCCCGGGAGCCCCAGCATTTT. This sequence encodes CASSRDSAREPQHF.